These 22 T cell receptor beta chains were all obtained from the same sample, sequenced in a study of cytomegalovirus exposure and HLA in healthy donors. 13 Jbeta primers and 60 Vbeta primers were used for the PCR. Data came from immunoSEQ multiplex PCR; TCRdb stores just in-frame clones and leaves some out. Found here are some 110,000 clones; the top ten clones hold around 3.4%. The specimen was PBMCs. These receptors all stem from a man aged 25-40 years in good health and CMV-seronegative.

The CDR3 DNA reads as TGCGCCAGCAGCCAAGGGGGGTCCAGGGGCCACAATGAGCAGTTCTTC. The encoded protein is CASSQGGSRGHNEQFF. The chain recombines TRBV4-3 with TRBJ2-1, with TRBD1 as a possible D gene (6 bases). CDR1 LGHNA and CDR2 YSLEER come from the germline V gene. This CDR3 has 16 residues. Trimming took off 1 base at V and 5 bases at J, with 15 bases between the two ends.

V usage is TRBV27 and J usage is TRBJ2-7, with D maybe TRBD2 (5 bases). CDR1 MNHEY and CDR2 SMNVEV come from the germline V gene (reference sequence). The V end was cut by 0 bases, the J end by 7 bases, with 16 bases between. The CDR3 has 15 residues. CDR3 nucleotide sequence: TGTGCCAGCAGTTTATCGTGGGCAGGCCCGGGGGAGCAGTACTTC. It translates to CASSLSWAGPGEQYF.

As concerns this clone: A junction boundary mismatches the germline segment, possibly from a read error. The genes are TRBV5-6 and TRBJ2-1; maybe TRBD2 (5 bases). Germline V gives CDR1 SGHDT, CDR2 YYEEEE. The CDR3 loop spans 15 amino acids. This chain's CDR3 is CASSPLGSSYNERFF. The CDR3 DNA sequence: TGTGCCAGCAGCCCCCTGGGGAGCTCCTACAATGAGCGGTTCTTC.

The chain is built from TRBV4-1 and TRBJ1-6, with D possibly TRBD1 on 6 matching bases. This CDR3 region has 17 residues. Between the trimmed V and J ends, which lost 4 bases and 0 bases, there was a span of 13 bases. Germline V CDR1 and CDR2: MGHRA, YSYEKL. This chain's CDR3 is CASSPIDRSSYNSPLHF. Here the CDR3 DNA reads TGCGCCAGCAGCCCCATTGACAGGAGCTCCTATAATTCACCCCTCCACTTT.

V gene TRBV5-1 combines with J gene TRBJ1-2, with unresolved D. This CDR3 region has 13 residues. The germline V gene encodes CDR1 SGHRS and CDR2 YFSETQ. V was clipped by 1 base and J by 8 bases, with 12 bases between them. The CDR3 sequence: CASSLRGSVGYTF. Here the CDR3 DNA reads TGCGCCAGCAGCTTGCGAGGGTCGGTCGGCTACACCTTC.

The V gene is TRBV7-9, the J gene TRBJ2-7; 7 nucleotides agree with TRBD2. Germline loops: CDR1 SEHNR, CDR2 FQNEAQ (reference sequence). The CDR3 consists of 16 residues. V shed 4 bases, J shed 0 bases, and the junction held 9 bases outside the gene matches. The CDR3 loop reads CASSSPGGRDSYEQYF. Written as DNA, the CDR3 is TGTGCCAGCAGCTCCCCCGGGGGGAGGGACTCCTACGAGCAGTACTTC.

This chain uses TRBV5-6 with TRBJ2-5, with 9 bases fitting TRBD1. Trimming at V came to 1 base and at J to 5 bases, leaving 9 bases not matched to a gene. The CDR3 runs 16 residues. Germline CDR1 is SGHDT and CDR2 is YYEEEE. As DNA, the CDR3 is TGTGCCAGCAGCTTGCGTCAAACAGGGGGCGCGGAGACCCAGTACTTC. Translating it yields CASSLRQTGGAETQYF.

The chain joins TRBV19 to TRBJ1-2; D not resolved. The CDR3 runs 11 residues. In germline, CDR1 is LNHDA, CDR2 SQIVND (reference sequence). Trimming took 9 bases from V and 5 from J, leaving 10 bases between them. CDR3 protein: CASTAGYGYTF. As DNA, the CDR3 is TGTGCCAGCACGGCAGGTTATGGCTACACCTTC.

The rearrangement links TRBV9 to TRBJ1-2, with 9 bases identical to TRBD1. V shed 0 bases, J shed 8 bases, and the junction held 5 bases outside the gene matches. This CDR3 has 14 residues. In germline, CDR1 is SGDLS, CDR2 YYNGEE. The CDR3: CASSVVGTGNGYTF. CDR3 nucleotides: TGTGCCAGCAGCGTAGTCGGGACAGGGAACGGCTACACCTTC.

This chain links TRBV12-5 with TRBJ2-3, with TRBD2 identical over 9 bases. Unmatched junction bases numbered 13, after V lost 0 bases and J lost 6 bases. Germline V gene sequence: CDR1 LGHNT, CDR2 FRNRAP. The CDR3 runs to 18 residues. The CDR3 reads CASGLVLLAGGHLDTQYF. The CDR3 DNA sequence: TGTGCTAGTGGTTTGGTACTTCTGGCGGGGGGGCATTTGGATACGCAGTATTTT.

The chain is built from TRBV19 and TRBJ1-2, with D possibly being TRBD1 (5 bases). V was cut by 4 bases and J by 6 bases, with 12 bases left in between. The CDR3 loop spans 13 amino acids. The V gene's germline CDR1 is LNHDA and CDR2 SQIVND (reference sequence). DNA for the CDR3: TGTGCCAGTAGTAGGGCCGGGGGGAATGGCTACACCTTC. Protein product: CASSRAGGNGYTF.

V gene TRBV2 combines with J gene TRBJ1-4; possible D gene TRBD1, 5 bases. The CDR3 extends over 16 amino acids. V gave up 3 bases and J gave up 0 bases, with 11 bases separating them. Germline V gene lookup returns CDR1 SNHLY and CDR2 FYNNEI. The CDR3 DNA sequence: TGTGCCAGCAGTGATCCAGGGAGGGCAACTAATGAAAAACTGTTTTTT. Translation gives CASSDPGRATNEKLFF.

In DNA form, the CDR3 reads TGTGCCAGTACCCGAGGCCAGTGGAACACCGGGGAGCTGTTTTTT. Translation gives CASTRGQWNTGELFF. This sequence joins TRBV19 and TRBJ2-2, with no clear D. V dropped 7 bases and J dropped 1 base, with 13 bases sitting between them. This CDR3 has 15 residues. Germline lookup yields CDR1 LNHDA and CDR2 SQIVND (reference sequence).

The V call is TRBV19, the J call TRBJ1-2; maybe TRBD1 (6 bases). CDR3 length: 14 residues. Germline assignment: CDR1 LNHDA and CDR2 SQIVND (reference sequence). Deletions cut 6 bases from V and 3 bases from J, with 14 bases between. The CDR3, as DNA: TGTGCCAGTAGACACAGGGACCGTCACTATGGCTACACCTTC. The encoded protein is CASRHRDRHYGYTF.

V and J are TRBV27 and TRBJ1-5, with D possibly matching TRBD1 (5 bases). CDR3 length equals 15 residues. CDR1 is MNHEY, CDR2 SMNVEV, per germline (reference sequence). The germline V and J ends were trimmed by 1 base and 5 bases, with 12 bases remaining between them. The CDR3 DNA sequence: TGTGCCAGCAGTTTATGGGGCCAATCGGATCAGCCCCAGCATTTT. Its protein is CASSLWGQSDQPQHF.

This chain links TRBV2 with TRBJ2-3; D perhaps matches TRBD2 (7 bases). The V and J ends lost 6 bases and 1 base respectively, with 14 bases between them. CDR1 is SNHLY and CDR2 is FYNNEI in the germline V gene. This CDR3 contains 15 residues. This CDR3 reads CASRGGGGRTDTQYF. In DNA form, the CDR3 reads TGTGCCAGCAGGGGGGGCGGGGGTCGCACAGATACGCAGTATTTT.

This chain links TRBV2 with TRBJ1-1; D is ambiguous. The germline CDR1 and CDR2 sequences are SNHLY and FYNNEI. This CDR3 has 14 residues. The V gene lost 1 base and the J gene lost 7 bases, with 13 bases spanning the gap. As DNA, the CDR3 is TGTGCCAGCAGTGAAGTAGTAGGGAGGGATGAAGCTTTCTTT. It is translated as CASSEVVGRDEAFF.

The genes are TRBV7-6 and TRBJ2-2, with D possibly being TRBD1 (5 bases). CDR1 is SGHVS and CDR2 is FNYEAQ in the germline V gene. CDR3 length: 15 residues. Deletions cut 6 bases from V and 4 bases from J, with 15 bases between. The CDR3 protein is CASSPTQGGTGELFF. The CDR3 coding sequence is TGTGCCAGCAGTCCTACGCAGGGCGGCACCGGGGAGCTGTTTTTT.

The chain couples TRBV7-2 to TRBJ2-5; D call uncertain. The J call may be wrong; the DNA end is better matched by TRBJ2-7. The length of the CDR3 is 11 residues. Germline CDR1 reads SGHTA; CDR2 reads FQGNSA. CDR3 protein: CASSPDYEQYF. The CDR3 DNA reads as TGTGCCAGCAGCCCGGACTACGAGCAGTACTTC.

The gene calls are TRBV28 and TRBJ1-5; 9 nucleotides match TRBD1. Germline V lookup: CDR1 MDHEN, CDR2 SYDVKM. CDR3 length equals 16 residues. Trimming took 4 bases from V and 1 from J; bases not matched to a gene: 5. The CDR3 sequence is CASSSDGQGSNQPQHF. In DNA, the CDR3 is TGTGCCAGCAGTTCCGACGGACAGGGGAGCAATCAGCCCCAGCATTTT.

The rearrangement links TRBV29-1 to TRBJ2-3; a possible D gene is TRBD1 (5 bases). The ends were cut back, 6 bases at V and 9 bases at J, with 13 bases in the middle. This CDR3 has 11 amino acids. The germline V gene has CDR1 SQVTM and CDR2 ANQGSEA. CDR3 nucleotides: TGCAGCGTCGACTCAGGGTACACGCAGTATTTT. Its protein product is CSVDSGYTQYF.

DNA for the CDR3: TGTGCCAGCAGCTTAGAGGGGCTGGGGCATCAGCCCCAGCATTTT. Its translation: CASSLEGLGHQPQHF. The V call is TRBV11-2, the J call TRBJ1-5, with D tentatively TRBD1 (5 bases). The CDR3 has 15 residues. CDR1 is SGHAT and CDR2 is FQNNGV in the germline V gene. V gave up 0 bases and J gave up 5 bases, with 11 bases separating them. Combining the CDR3 with reference TRBV11-2 and TRBJ1-5 gives the whole variable domain EAGVAQSPRYKIIEKRQSVAFWCNPISGHATLYWYQQILGQGPKLLIQFQNNGVVDDSQLPKDRFSAERLKGVDSTLKIQPAKLEDSAVYLCASSLEGLGHQPQHFGDGTRLSIL.